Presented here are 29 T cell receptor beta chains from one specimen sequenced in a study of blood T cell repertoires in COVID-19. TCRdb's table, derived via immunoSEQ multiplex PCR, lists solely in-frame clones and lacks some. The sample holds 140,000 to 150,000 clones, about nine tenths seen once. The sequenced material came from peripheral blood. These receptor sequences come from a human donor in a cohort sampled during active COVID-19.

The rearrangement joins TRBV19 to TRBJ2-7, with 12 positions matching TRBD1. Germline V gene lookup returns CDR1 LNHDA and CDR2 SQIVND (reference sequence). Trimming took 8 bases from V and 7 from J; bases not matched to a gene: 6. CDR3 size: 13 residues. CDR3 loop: CASGGQGAREQYF. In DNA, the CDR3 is TGTGCCAGTGGGGGACAGGGGGCGCGAGAGCAGTACTTC. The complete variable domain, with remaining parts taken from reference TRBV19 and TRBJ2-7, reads DGGITQSPKYLFRKEGQNVTLSCEQNLNHDAMYWYRQDPGQGLRLIYYSQIVNDFQKGDIAEGYSVSREKKESFPLTVTSAQKNPTAFYLCASGGQGAREQYFGPGTRLTVT.

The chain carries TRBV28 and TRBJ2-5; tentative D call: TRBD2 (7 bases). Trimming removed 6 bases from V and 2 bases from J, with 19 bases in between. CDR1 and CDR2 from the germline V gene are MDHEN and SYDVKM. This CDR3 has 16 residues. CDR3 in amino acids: CASRNIGGGNQETQYF. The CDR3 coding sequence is TGTGCCAGCAGGAATATAGGGGGGGGGAATCAAGAGACCCAGTACTTC.

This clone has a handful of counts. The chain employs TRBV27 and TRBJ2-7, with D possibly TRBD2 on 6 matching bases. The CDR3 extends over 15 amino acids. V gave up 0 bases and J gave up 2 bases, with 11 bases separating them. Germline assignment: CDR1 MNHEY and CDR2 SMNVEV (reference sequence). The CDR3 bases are TGTGCCAGCAGTTTATCTGGAGGGTATCCCTACGAGCAGTACTTC. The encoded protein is CASSLSGGYPYEQYF.

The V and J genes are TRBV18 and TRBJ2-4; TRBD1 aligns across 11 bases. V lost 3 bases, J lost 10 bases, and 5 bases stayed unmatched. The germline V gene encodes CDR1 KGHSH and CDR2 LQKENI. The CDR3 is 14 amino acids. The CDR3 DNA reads TGTGCCAGCTCACCTTACGGGACAGGGGGTATTCAGTACTTC. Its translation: CASSPYGTGGIQYF.

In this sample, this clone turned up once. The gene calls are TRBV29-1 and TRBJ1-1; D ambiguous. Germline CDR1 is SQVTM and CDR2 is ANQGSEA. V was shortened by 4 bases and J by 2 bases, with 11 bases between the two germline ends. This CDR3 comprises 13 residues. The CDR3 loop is CSVGPILNTEAFF. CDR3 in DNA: TGCAGCGTTGGCCCGATACTTAACACTGAAGCTTTCTTT.

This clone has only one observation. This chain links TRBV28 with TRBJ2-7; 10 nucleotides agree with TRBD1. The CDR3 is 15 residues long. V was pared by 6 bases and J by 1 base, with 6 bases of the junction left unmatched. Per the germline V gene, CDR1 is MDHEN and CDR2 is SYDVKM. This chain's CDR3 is CASRKPGQGSYEQYF. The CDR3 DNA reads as TGTGCCAGCAGGAAACCGGGACAGGGGTCCTACGAGCAGTACTTC.

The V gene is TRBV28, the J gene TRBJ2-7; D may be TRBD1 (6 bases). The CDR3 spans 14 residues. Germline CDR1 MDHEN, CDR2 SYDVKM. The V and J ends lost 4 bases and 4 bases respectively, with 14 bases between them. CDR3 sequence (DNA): TGTGCCAGCAGTTGGACAGCCAAATCTTACGAGCAGTACTTC. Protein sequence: CASSWTAKSYEQYF.

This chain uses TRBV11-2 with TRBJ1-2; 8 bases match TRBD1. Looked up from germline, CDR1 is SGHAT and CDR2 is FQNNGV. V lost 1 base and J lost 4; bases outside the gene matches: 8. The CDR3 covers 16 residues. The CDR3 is CASSLAGGRSAYGYTF. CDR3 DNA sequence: TGTGCCAGCAGCTTAGCAGGGGGCCGATCCGCCTATGGCTACACCTTC.

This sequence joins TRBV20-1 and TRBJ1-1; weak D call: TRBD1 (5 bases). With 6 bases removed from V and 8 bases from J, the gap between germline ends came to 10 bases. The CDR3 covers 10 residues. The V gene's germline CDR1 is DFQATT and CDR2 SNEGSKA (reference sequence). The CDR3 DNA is TGCAGTGCCGGTCGGGGGGAAGCTTTCTTT. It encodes CSAGRGEAFF.

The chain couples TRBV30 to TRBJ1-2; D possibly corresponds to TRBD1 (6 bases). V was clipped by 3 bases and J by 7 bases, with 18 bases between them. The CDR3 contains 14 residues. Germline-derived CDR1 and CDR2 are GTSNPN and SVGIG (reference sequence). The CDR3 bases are TGTGCCTGGAGAACTATTTTAAGAGGGGGTGGCTACACCTTC. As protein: CAWRTILRGGGYTF.

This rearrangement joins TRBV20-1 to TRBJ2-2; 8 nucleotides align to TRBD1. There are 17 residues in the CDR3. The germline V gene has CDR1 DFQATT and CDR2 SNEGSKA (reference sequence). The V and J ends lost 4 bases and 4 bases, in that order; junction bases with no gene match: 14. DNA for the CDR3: TGCAGTGCTAATGATTACAGGGGGAAGTGGGGCACCGGGGAGCTGTTTTTT. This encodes CSANDYRGKWGTGELFF.

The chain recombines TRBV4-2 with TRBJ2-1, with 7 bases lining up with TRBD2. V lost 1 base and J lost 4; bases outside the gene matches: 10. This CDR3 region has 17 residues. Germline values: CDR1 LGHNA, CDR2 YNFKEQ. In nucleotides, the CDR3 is TGTGCCAGCAGCCAAGCATTTGGGGACTACTCATACAATGAGCAGTTCTTC. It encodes CASSQAFGDYSYNEQFF.

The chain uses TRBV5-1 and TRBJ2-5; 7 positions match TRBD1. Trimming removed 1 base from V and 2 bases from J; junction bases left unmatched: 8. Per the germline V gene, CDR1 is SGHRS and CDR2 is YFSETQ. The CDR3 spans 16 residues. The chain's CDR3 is CASSLNLLQGQETQYF. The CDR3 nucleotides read TGCGCCAGCAGCTTGAACTTGCTACAGGGGCAAGAGACCCAGTACTTC.

The CDR3 loop is CASSYGQGIPEAFF. The CDR3 DNA reads as TGTGCCAGCAGTTACGGACAGGGCATCCCTGAAGCTTTCTTT. This sequence joins TRBV6-6 and TRBJ1-1; 8 nucleotides match TRBD1. This CDR3 is built from 14 residues. The V segment lost 2 bases and the J segment 6 bases; nucleotides outside the gene matches: 5. Per the germline V gene, CDR1 is MNHNY and CDR2 is SVGAGI (reference sequence).

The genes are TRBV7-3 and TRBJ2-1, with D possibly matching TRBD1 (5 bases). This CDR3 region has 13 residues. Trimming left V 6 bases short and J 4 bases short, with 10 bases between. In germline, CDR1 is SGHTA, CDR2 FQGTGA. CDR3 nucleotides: TGTGCCAGCAGACAGGACCAGTACAATGAGCAGTTCTTC. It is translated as CASRQDQYNEQFF.

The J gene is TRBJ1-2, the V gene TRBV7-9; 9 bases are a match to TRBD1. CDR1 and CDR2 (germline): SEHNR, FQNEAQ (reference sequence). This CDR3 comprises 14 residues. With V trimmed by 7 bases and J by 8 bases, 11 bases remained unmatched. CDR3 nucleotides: TGTGCCAGCACCGCCTTGGACAGGGGAAAAGGCTACACCTTC. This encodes CASTALDRGKGYTF.

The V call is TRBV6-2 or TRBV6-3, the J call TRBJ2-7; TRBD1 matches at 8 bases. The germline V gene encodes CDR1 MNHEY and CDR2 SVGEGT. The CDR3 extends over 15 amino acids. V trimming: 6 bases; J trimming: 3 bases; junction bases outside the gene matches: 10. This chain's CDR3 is CASSPGQGFIYEQYF. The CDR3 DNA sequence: TGTGCCAGCAGCCCCGGACAGGGCTTTATCTACGAGCAGTACTTC.

The CDR3 here is CASSQDNTSGGLREQYF. The CDR3 DNA reads as TGTGCCAGCAGCCAAGATAATACTAGCGGGGGTCTCCGCGAGCAGTACTTC. This rearrangement joins TRBV4-2 to TRBJ2-7; the match to TRBD2 covers 11 bases. Germline values: CDR1 LGHNA, CDR2 YNFKEQ. V lost 0 bases and J lost 6; bases outside the gene matches: 10. This CDR3 spans 17 amino acids.

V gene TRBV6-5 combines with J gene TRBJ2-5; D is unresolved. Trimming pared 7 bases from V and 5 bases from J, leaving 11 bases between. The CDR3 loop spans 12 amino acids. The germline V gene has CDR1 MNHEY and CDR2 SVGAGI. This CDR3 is CASTLRFETQYF. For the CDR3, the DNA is TGTGCCAGCACTCTGAGGTTCGAGACCCAGTACTTC.

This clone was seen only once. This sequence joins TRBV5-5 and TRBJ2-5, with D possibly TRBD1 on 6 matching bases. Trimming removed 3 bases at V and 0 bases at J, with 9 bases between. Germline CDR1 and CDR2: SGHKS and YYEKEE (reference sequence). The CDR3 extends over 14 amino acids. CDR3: CASSSTGHQETQYF. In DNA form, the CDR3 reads TGTGCCAGCAGCTCGACAGGTCACCAAGAGACCCAGTACTTC.

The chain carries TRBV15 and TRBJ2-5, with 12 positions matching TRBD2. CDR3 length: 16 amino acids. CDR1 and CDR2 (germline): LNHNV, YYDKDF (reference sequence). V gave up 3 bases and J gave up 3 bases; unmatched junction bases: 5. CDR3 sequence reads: CATSSNRLAGEETQYF. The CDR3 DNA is TGTGCCACCAGCAGCAATAGACTAGCGGGAGAAGAGACCCAGTACTTC.

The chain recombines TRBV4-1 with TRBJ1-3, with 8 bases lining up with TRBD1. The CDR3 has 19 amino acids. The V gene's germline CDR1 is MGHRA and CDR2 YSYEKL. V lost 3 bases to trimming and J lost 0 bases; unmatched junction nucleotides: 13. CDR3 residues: CASSHHSQGQESSGNTIYF. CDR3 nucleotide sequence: TGCGCCAGCAGCCACCACAGCCAGGGACAGGAGAGCTCTGGAAACACCATATATTTT.

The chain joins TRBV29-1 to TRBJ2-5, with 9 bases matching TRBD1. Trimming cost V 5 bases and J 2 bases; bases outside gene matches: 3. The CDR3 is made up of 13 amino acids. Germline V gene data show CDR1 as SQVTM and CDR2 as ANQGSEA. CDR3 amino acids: CSVRDRVQETQYF. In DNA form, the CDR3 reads TGCAGCGTTCGGGACAGGGTTCAAGAGACCCAGTACTTC.

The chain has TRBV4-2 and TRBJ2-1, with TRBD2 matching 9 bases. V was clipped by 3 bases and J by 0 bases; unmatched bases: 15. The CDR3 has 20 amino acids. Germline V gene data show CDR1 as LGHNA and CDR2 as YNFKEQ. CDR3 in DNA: TGTGCCAGCAGCCACATAACGGGACTAGCTTTATCCGGCTCCTACAATGAGCAGTTCTTC. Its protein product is CASSHITGLALSGSYNEQFF.

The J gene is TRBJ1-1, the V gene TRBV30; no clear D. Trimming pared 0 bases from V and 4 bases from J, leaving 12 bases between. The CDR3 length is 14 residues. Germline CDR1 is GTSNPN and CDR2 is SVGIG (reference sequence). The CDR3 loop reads CAWSVYGRSTEAFF. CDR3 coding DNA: TGTGCCTGGAGTGTTTACGGGAGGAGCACTGAAGCTTTCTTT.

The CDR3 bases are TGTGCCAGCAGCTTACGGACAGGGGGGAACACTGAAGCTTTCTTT. It is translated as CASSLRTGGNTEAFF. This chain connects TRBV7-9 to TRBJ1-1; 10 bases line up with TRBD1. The germline V gene has CDR1 SEHNR and CDR2 FQNEAQ (reference sequence). The CDR3 runs 15 residues. V lost 2 bases and J lost 1; bases outside the gene matches: 1.

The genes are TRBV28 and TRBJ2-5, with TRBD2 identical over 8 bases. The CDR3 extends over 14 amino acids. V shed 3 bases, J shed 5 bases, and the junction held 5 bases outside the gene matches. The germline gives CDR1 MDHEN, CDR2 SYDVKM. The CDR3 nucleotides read TGTGCCAGCAGTTTCGGCGGGGGGCCGGAGACCCAGTACTTC. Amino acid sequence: CASSFGGGPETQYF. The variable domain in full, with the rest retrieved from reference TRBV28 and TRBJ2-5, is DVKVTQSSRYLVKRTGEKVFLECVQDMDHENMFWYRQDPGLGLRLIYFSYDVKMKEKGDIPEGYSVSREKKERFSLILESASTNQTSMYLCASSFGGGPETQYFGPGTRLLVL.

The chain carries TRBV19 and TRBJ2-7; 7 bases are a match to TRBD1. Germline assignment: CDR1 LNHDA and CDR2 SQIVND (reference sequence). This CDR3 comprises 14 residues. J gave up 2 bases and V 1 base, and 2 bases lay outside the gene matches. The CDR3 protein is CASSIVGQAYEQYF. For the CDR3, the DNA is TGTGCCAGTAGTATAGTAGGACAGGCCTACGAGCAGTACTTC.

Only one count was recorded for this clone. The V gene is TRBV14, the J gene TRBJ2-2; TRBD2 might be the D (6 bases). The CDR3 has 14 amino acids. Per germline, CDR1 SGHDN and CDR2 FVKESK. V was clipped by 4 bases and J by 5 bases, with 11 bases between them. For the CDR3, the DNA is TGTGCCAGCAGCCTAGTTGGAGGGACCGGGGAGCTGTTTTTT. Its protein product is CASSLVGGTGELFF.